Sequencing of this T cell receptor beta chain was carried out in a study of shared clonotypes between healthy human individuals (TCRdb year 2020). General notes on the study: The cohort comprised a couple of women and a few men aged 18 to 49 years. For each donor, CD4 naive and CD4 memory were each run on three plates, CD8 naive on two plates, and CD8 memory on one plate. Blood TCR repertoires of several healthy adults were deeply sequenced to estimate repertoire size and the extent of clonotype sharing between individuals. Libraries were prepared and TCR repertoires were sequenced by different laboratories using diverse techniques, in order to increase sequencing depth and limit assay-specific biases. Per donor, leukapheresis produced somewhere between about 0.8 and 9.5 billion PBMCs. The research as a whole found: Based on pairwise subsampling, the degree of clonotype sharing among donors was expected to be affected by sequencing depth. Rarefaction of sorted-subset datasets indicated incomplete sequencing despite the large sequencing depth. When a few donors were compared, the shared fraction of clonotypes was around 5.1% for naive CD4, 3.5% to 4% for naive CD8, roughly 2.5% for memory CD4, and 0.35% to 0.5% for memory CD8. Because the study included only a small number of donors, the genetic and exposure-history diversity represented was limited. Higher generation probabilities were observed for clonotypes shared by all four sorted-subset donors than for non-shared clonotypes. Sampling was restricted to blood, and TCR repertoires in tissue are likely to differ from TCR repertoires in blood. Naive subsets generally had larger estimated clonotype richness than memory subsets.

V lost 7 bases and J lost 7 bases; the stretch between them is 13 bases long. CDR1 LNHDA and CDR2 SQIVND are derived from the germline V gene (reference sequence). The CDR3 runs 12 residues from the cysteine to the phenylalanine. Here the CDR3 DNA is all that survives: 36 bases in frame from base 1. Using the deep immunoSEQ assay, TCR CDR3 regions were amplified from genomic DNA by multiplex PCR. Extracted genomic DNA from each cell subset was distributed evenly across all wells of several immunoSEQ 96-well plates, and each plate was treated as a replicate. Each replicate PCR for sorted subsets received about 220 ng genomic DNA, equal to roughly 30,000 T cell genomes. Purified libraries were measured with a Qubit 3.0 fluorometer, size-checked on a Bioanalyzer 2100, and measured again with the KAPA Library Quantification kit. Each immunoSEQ 96-well plate was sequenced on its own single-read 150-cycle Illumina NextSeq 550 flow cell. For the original study's pipeline: Because only junctional sequences without quality scores were contained in the immunoSEQ output, filtering matching that applied to full-length reads could not be performed. To assign V/J genes and CDR3, sequences were annotated using PyIR, a Python wrapper for IgBLAST v1.9, with IMGT germline references. Reads were filtered out if the reads had weak V/J assignments (E-value above 1e-6), no CDR3, stop codons, out-of-frame junctions, or ambiguous translated residues. V3J clonotypes were defined as sequences sharing the same inferred V gene, J gene, and CDR3 amino acid sequence. To compute the percentage overlap between repertoires, the number of shared unique clonotypes was divided by the size of the smaller repertoire. RTK rarefaction, the Chao1 estimator, and Recon v2.1 estimates of unobserved clonotypes were used to assess repertoire richness. Generation probabilities were computed with OLGA for all TCRbeta clonotypes obtained by the gDNA method from a few donors. TCRdb's version of the immuneACCESS table is confined to in-frame rearrangements and falls short of the full clone set. An unresolved V gene accounts for under half of the shortfall where checked; the remainder is of unknown origin. The DNA gave D and trimming, while V, J and clone size come from that table. Across this sample there are about a million clones, with 60% to 80% seen only once. The top ten constitute 0.89% of the sample.

The donors were healthy, HIV-negative adults who had no recently reported acute infections or vaccinations. Only Caucasian adults living in Nashville, Tennessee, USA were represented among the donors. Magnetic negative selection was used to enrich CD4+ T cells, after which naive cells were positively selected on CD45RA and the negative fraction became the memory subset. After blood collection by leukapheresis, PBMCs were isolated using Ficoll-Histopaque density gradient centrifugation and then cryopreserved in the vapor phase of liquid nitrogen. Analytical flow cytometry was used to check the purity and quantity of every magnetically sorted T cell population. Genomic DNA was isolated from each sorted fraction and quantified by UV absorbance on a Nanodrop 2000c. Concerning this clone: The antigen this receptor binds is unknown. The record has no base qualities; no much larger clone is one base away.

The sequenced sample was memory CD4+ T cells from PBMCs. Sample cell subset or site, as interpreted from the label and publication: CD45RA-negative fraction. The rearranged segments are TRBV19 and TRBJ2-5; the D gene is perhaps TRBD2, on 5 matching bases. The receptor was derived from a man in his late teens or twenties in good health. Some clones in this sample may be carry-over from other donors' samples. In nucleotides, the sequence is TGTGCCAGTACACGAGACGGGGTGACCCAGTACTTC. It specifies CASTRDGVTQYF.